This entry lists 18 T cell receptor beta chains sequenced from one sample in a study of T-cell memory formation after mild COVID-19 (dated by TCRdb to the early 2020s). Libraries came from 5' RACE. The run used an Illumina NovaSeq 6000. TCRdb trimmed public reads at Q25 via fastp, called clones via MiXCR and kept in-frame beta chains. One record per CDR3 amino acid sequence lists the most common genes and DNA. The sample yields hundreds of thousands of distinct CDR3 sequences; approximately 19% were counted once. The ten most abundant clones make up 21% of the sample. Sequences were obtained from PBMCs or a T cell subset sorted from them (not recorded which). Receptors were obtained from a man between 18 and 29 years old who had mild COVID-19 (a few samples of this study predate the infection). The sample titles of this study are shuffled in the database, so cell type and time point are left out; the donor was told from shared clones.

By share of the sample, this clonotype is medium-sized (0.01 to 0.1%). The chain recombines TRBV6-1 with TRBJ1-2; a weak D match, TRBD1 (6 bases). The CDR3 has 12 amino acids. V was pared by 6 bases and J by 6 bases, with 11 bases between. Germline CDR1 reads MNHNS; CDR2 reads SASEGT. CDR3 in amino acids: CASREGGHGYTF. The CDR3 nucleotides are TGTGCCAGCAGAGAGGGGGGACATGGCTACACCTTC.

This clonotype was counted between two and nine times. The chain has TRBV7-3 and TRBJ2-1, with 9 bases identical to TRBD1. The CDR3 spans 15 residues. J was trimmed by 3 bases and V by 5 bases; bases with no gene match: 5. Germline CDR1 is SGHTA and CDR2 is FQGTGA. As DNA, the CDR3 is TGTGCCAGCAGCGGAGACAGGGGGAGCTACAATGAGCAGTTCTTC. The encoded protein is CASSGDRGSYNEQFF.

The chain couples TRBV7-9 to TRBJ2-1, with TRBD2 matching 7 bases. J lost 8 bases, V lost 0 bases, and 4 bases had no gene match. The CDR3 sequence is 14 residues long. Germline CDR1 and CDR2: SEHNR and FQNEAQ (reference sequence). As DNA, the CDR3 is TGTGCCAGCAGCTTAGCTGTCACTAGCGATGAGCAGTTCTTC. The encoded protein is CASSLAVTSDEQFF.

The chain links TRBV5-1 to TRBJ2-3, with 8 bases that match TRBD1. Trimming took 0 bases from V and 1 from J; bases not matched to a gene: 4. There are 16 residues in the CDR3. Looked up from germline, CDR1 is SGHRS and CDR2 is YFSETQ. The CDR3 bases are TGCGCCAGCAGCTTGGGGACAGGGCCAGGCACAGATACGCAGTATTTT. This translates into CASSLGTGPGTDTQYF. The variable domain in full, with the rest retrieved from reference TRBV5-1 and TRBJ2-3, is KAGVTQTPRYLIKTRGQQVTLSCSPISGHRSVSWYQQTPGQGLQFLFEYFSETQRNKGNFPGRFSGRQFSNSRSEMNVSTLELGDSALYLCASSLGTGPGTDTQYFGPGTRLTVL.

This clonotype turned up a few times. The CDR3 coding sequence is TGCAGCGGAGGACTAGCAGACACCGGGGAGCTGTTTTTT. It codes for CSGGLADTGELFF. The rearrangement joins TRBV29-1 to TRBJ2-2, with TRBD2 identical over 8 bases. The CDR3 sequence is 13 residues long. Trimming cost V 7 bases and J 3 bases; bases outside gene matches: 4. Germline CDR1 reads SQVTM; CDR2 reads ANQGSEA.

This clonotype was recorded at least ten times. This chain uses TRBV12-3 or TRBV12-4 with TRBJ2-5; a weak D match, TRBD2 (6 bases). V gave up 3 bases and J gave up 5 bases, with 7 bases separating them. The CDR3 has 12 amino acids. DNA of the CDR3: TGTGCCAGCAGTTTTCGGGGGGAGACCCAGTACTTC. This sequence encodes CASSFRGETQYF.

Only a few counts were recorded for this clonotype. This sequence joins TRBV20-1 and TRBJ2-2; 7 nucleotides match TRBD2. With 4 bases clipped from V and 7 bases from J, the junction kept 9 bases outside the gene matches. The CDR3 is 14 amino acids. The germline CDR1 and CDR2 sequences are DFQATT and SNEGSKA (reference sequence). The CDR3 region is CSATEVPSGGELFF. For the CDR3, the DNA is TGCAGTGCTACTGAGGTGCCTAGCGGCGGGGAGCTGTTTTTT.

This sequence joins TRBV28 and TRBJ1-6; the D gene is possibly TRBD1 (6 bases). This CDR3 spans 15 amino acids. V was shortened by 5 bases and J by 7 bases, with 15 bases between the two germline ends. In germline, CDR1 is MDHEN, CDR2 SYDVKM. The DNA for the CDR3 is TGTGCCAGCAGTCCCCAGGGGTTCTCCAATTCACCCCTCCACTTT. It encodes CASSPQGFSNSPLHF.

The genes are TRBV27 and TRBJ1-2, with unresolved D. In germline, CDR1 is MNHEY, CDR2 SMNVEV (reference sequence). V dropped 1 base and J dropped 3 bases, with 6 bases sitting between them. This CDR3 has 13 residues. The CDR3 loop reads CASSLWADYGYTF. In DNA form, the CDR3 reads TGTGCCAGCAGTTTATGGGCAGACTATGGCTACACCTTC.

This sequence joins TRBV7-3 and TRBJ2-2; 7 nucleotides align to TRBD1. With V trimmed by 2 bases and J by 3 bases, 6 bases remained unmatched. CDR1 SGHTA and CDR2 FQGTGA come from the germline V gene. This CDR3 spans 16 amino acids. CDR3 residues: CASSLLGGADTGELFF. In nucleotides, the CDR3 is TGTGCCAGCAGCTTATTAGGGGGCGCCGACACCGGGGAGCTGTTTTTT.

This clonotype showed up just a few times. The chain links TRBV5-1 to TRBJ2-7; the D is unclear. This CDR3 region has 12 residues. In germline, CDR1 is SGHRS, CDR2 YFSETQ. Deletions cut 0 bases from V and 5 bases from J, with 6 bases between. DNA of the CDR3: TGCGCCAGCAGCTTGGTAGCCCACGAGCAGTACTTC. Protein product: CASSLVAHEQYF.

The chain links TRBV3-1 to TRBJ2-1; D is perhaps TRBD2 (6 bases). CDR3 size: 14 residues. Germline V CDR1 and CDR2: LGHDT, YNNKEL (reference sequence). V dropped 1 base and J dropped 9 bases, with 13 bases sitting between them. CDR3 nucleotide sequence: TGTGCCAGCAGCCAAGCGCATAGCGGACCTGAGCAGTTCTTC. This sequence encodes CASSQAHSGPEQFF.

This clonotype was seen more than once but under ten times. This chain uses TRBV7-3 with TRBJ2-5; D may be TRBD2 (5 bases). Trimming pared 5 bases from V and 2 bases from J, leaving 9 bases between. The germline gives CDR1 SGHTA, CDR2 FQGTGA. This CDR3 has 13 amino acids. CDR3 amino acids: CASSQLGQETQYF. DNA for the CDR3: TGTGCCAGCAGCCAACTAGGGCAAGAGACCCAGTACTTC.

This sequence joins TRBV7-9 and TRBJ2-1; the D is unclear. The CDR3 totals 12 residues. The germline V gene has CDR1 SEHNR and CDR2 FQNEAQ (reference sequence). V lost 1 base to trimming and J lost 7 bases, with 5 bases between them. CDR3 protein: CASSLGINEQFF. CDR3 DNA: TGTGCCAGCAGCTTAGGGATTAATGAGCAGTTCTTC.

This clonotype appeared a few times. The chain couples TRBV5-8 to TRBJ1-2; D is unresolved. The CDR3 has 10 residues. Germline-derived CDR1 and CDR2 are SGHTS and YDEGEE. The V gene lost 4 bases and the J gene lost 5 bases, with 3 bases spanning the gap. The CDR3 DNA sequence: TGTGCCAGCAGCCATTATGGCTACACCTTC. Residues: CASSHYGYTF.

This clonotype was counted a single time. Just one base apart from a much larger clone, this may be a read error. This sequence joins TRBV9 and TRBJ2-7, with D unclear. Trimming removed 6 bases at V and 0 bases at J, with 1 base between. Germline assignment: CDR1 SGDLS and CDR2 YYNGEE. The CDR3 contains 10 residues. The chain's CDR3 is CASISYEQYF. The CDR3 DNA is TGTGCCAGCATCTCCTACGAGCAGTACTTC.

Only a few counts were recorded for this clonotype. V gene TRBV7-2 combines with J gene TRBJ1-5; unclear D gene. V lost 4 bases and J 7 bases, leaving 11 bases between the germline ends. This CDR3 region has 13 residues. The germline gives CDR1 SGHTA, CDR2 FQGNSA. The CDR3 nucleotides read TGTGCCAGCAGCTATAGAGGGCAACAGCCCCAGCATTTT. This sequence encodes CASSYRGQQPQHF. Full variable domain (remainder filled in from reference TRBV7-2 and TRBJ1-5): GAGVSQSPSNKVTEKGKDVELRCDPISGHTALYWYRQSLGQGLEFLIYFQGNSAPDKSGLPSDRFSAERTGGSVSTLTIQRTQQEDSAVYLCASSYRGQQPQHFGDGTRLSIL.

This clonotype was seen only a few times. The chain uses TRBV4-3 and TRBJ2-5, with 10 positions matching TRBD1. The CDR3 covers 18 residues. Germline lookup yields CDR1 LGHNA and CDR2 YSLEER. V dropped 1 base and J dropped 4; count of bases not matched to a gene: 12. Here the CDR3 reads CASSQVSADRGYAETQYF. CDR3 nucleotides: TGCGCCAGCAGCCAAGTGTCCGCGGACAGGGGGTACGCAGAGACCCAGTACTTC.